The rows below give T cell receptor beta chains drawn from one sample of a study of resident and recirculating memory T cells in vitiligo. This table comes from immunoSEQ multiplex PCR, and its TCRdb copy is limited to in-frame clones, with some not included. The table records tens of thousands of clones, about 90% of them present only once. Sequencing was performed on blood. These receptor sequences come from a male donor with vitiligo. Both conserved end residues are part of each CDR3. A D gene is named only where the DNA matches it firmly. A row's size may be missing; if present it is once, few, many or a size class.

D,J,size,V,DNA,CDR3
-,TRBJ1-4,-,TRBV12-5,TGTGCTAGTGCCCTGCGGGGGACTAATGAAAAACTGTTTTTT,CASALRGTNEKLFF
-,TRBJ2-7,-,TRBV4-2,TGTGCCAGCAGCCAAGAGCTCGCAGGGTCCTACGAGCAGTACTTC,CASSQELAGSYEQYF
-,TRBJ2-3,once,TRBV7-3,TGTGCCAGCAGTCTCGGACAGTCCGCGGGTACGCAGTATTTT,CASSLGQSAGTQYF
TRBD1,TRBJ2-1,-,TRBV18,TGTGCCAGCTCACAATATGGGACAGGGACTTCGAATGAGCAGTTCTTC,CASSQYGTGTSNEQFF
-,TRBJ2-7,-,TRBV5-1,TGCGCCAGCAGCTCCCAACAGGGCTACGAGCAGTACTTC,CASSSQQGYEQYF
-,TRBJ2-1,-,TRBV12-5,TGTGCTAGTGGTTTGACGGCGGGAAGACTTTACAATGAGCAGTTCTTC,CASGLTAGRLYNEQFF
TRBD2,TRBJ2-1,-,TRBV2,TGTGCCAGCAGGGAAATTAGCGGGAGAATCGGTGAGCAGTTCTTC,CASREISGRIGEQFF
-,TRBJ1-1,-,TRBV5-1,TGCGCCAGCAGCGCAGACAGACCCACTGAAGCTTTCTTT,CASSADRPTEAFF
-,TRBJ2-1,once,TRBV5-1,TGCGCCAGCAGCTTGGCCGTTGTTCCCTCCTACAATGAGCAGTTCTTC,CASSLAVVPSYNEQFF
-,TRBJ1-1,-,TRBV19,TGTGCCAGTAGTATATGGGCAGGGAAGTACACTGAAGCTTTCTTT,CASSIWAGKYTEAFF
-,TRBJ1-1,-,TRBV28,TGTGCCAGCAGTCCTAGGGGGAGCGCTTTCTTT,CASSPRGSAFF
TRBD1,TRBJ2-2,-,TRBV7-6,TGTGCCAGCAGCTTATTAGGGGGACAGGGGGCCGGGGAGCTGTTTTTT,CASSLLGGQGAGELFF
TRBD2,TRBJ2-1,-,TRBV5-1,TGCGCCAGCAGCTTGACTAGCGGGAGGGCCCAGCAGTTCTTC,CASSLTSGRAQQFF
TRBD1,TRBJ1-3,-,TRBV5-4,TGTGCCAGCAGCTCACCAGGGGGGCAGGGAAACACCATATATTTT,CASSSPGGQGNTIYF
TRBD1,TRBJ2-3,-,TRBV29-1,TGCAGCGTGGGGACAGGGATGAAGGATACGCAGTATTTT,CSVGTGMKDTQYF
-,TRBJ2-3,-,TRBV13,TGTGCCAGCAGCTACGGAGATACGCAGTATTTT,CASSYGDTQYF
-,TRBJ2-1,few,TRBV18,TGTGCCAGCTCACCCGAAAGCGCCGTAGTGGCAGGGAATGAGCAGTTCTTC,CASSPESAVVAGNEQFF
TRBD1,TRBJ1-5,-,TRBV6-1,TGTGCCAGCAGTGATAAACAAGGGGGCGCAAGCAATCAGCCCCAGCATTTT,CASSDKQGGASNQPQHF
-,TRBJ2-3,once,TRBV9,TGTGCCAGCAGCGGATCCGGGACACTGGAGGATACGCAGTATTTT,CASSGSGTLEDTQYF
-,TRBJ2-2,-,TRBV9,TGTGCCAGCAGCGTAACCGGGGGGGAGCTGTTTTTT,CASSVTGGELFF
-,TRBJ2-6,-,TRBV5-4,TGTGCCAGCAGCTTGGGGGGCCCGAGCTCTGGGGCCAACGTCCTGACTTTC,CASSLGGPSSGANVLTF
-,TRBJ1-1,-,TRBV6-5,TGTGCCAGCGCCCGGTCGCTGAACACTGAAGCTTTCTTT,CASARSLNTEAFF
TRBD1,TRBJ2-7,-,TRBV6-1,TGTGCCAGCAGCTGGACAGGGGGCATATACGAGCAGTACTTC,CASSWTGGIYEQYF
TRBD1,TRBJ1-2,-,TRBV6-6,TGTGCCAGCAGTCACACAGGGGGCTATGGCTACACCTTC,CASSHTGGYGYTF
-,TRBJ2-3,-,TRBV28,TGTGCCAGCAACCCCCCCGCGGCTAGCGCCACAGATACGCAGTATTTT,CASNPPAASATDTQYF
-,TRBJ2-1,-,TRBV7-8,TGTGCCAGCAGACCCCGGACTCGCCAGCCCAATGAGCAGTTCTTC,CASRPRTRQPNEQFF